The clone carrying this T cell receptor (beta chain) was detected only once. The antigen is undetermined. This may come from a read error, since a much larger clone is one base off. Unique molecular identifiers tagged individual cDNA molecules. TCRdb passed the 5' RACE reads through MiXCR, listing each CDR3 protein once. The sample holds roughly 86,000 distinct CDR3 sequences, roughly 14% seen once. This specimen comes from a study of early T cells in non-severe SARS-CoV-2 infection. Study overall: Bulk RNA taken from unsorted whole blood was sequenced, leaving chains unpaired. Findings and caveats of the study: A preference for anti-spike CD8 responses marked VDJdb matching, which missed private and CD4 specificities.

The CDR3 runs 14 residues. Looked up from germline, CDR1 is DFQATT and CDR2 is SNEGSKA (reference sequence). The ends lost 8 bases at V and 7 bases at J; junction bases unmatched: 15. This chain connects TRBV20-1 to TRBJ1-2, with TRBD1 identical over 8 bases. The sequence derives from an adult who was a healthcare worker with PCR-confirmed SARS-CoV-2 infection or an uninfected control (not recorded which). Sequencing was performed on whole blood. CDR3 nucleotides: TGCAGTTCTAAGAAACAGGGGGACGGCCGTGGCTACACCTTC. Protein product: CSSKKQGDGRGYTF.